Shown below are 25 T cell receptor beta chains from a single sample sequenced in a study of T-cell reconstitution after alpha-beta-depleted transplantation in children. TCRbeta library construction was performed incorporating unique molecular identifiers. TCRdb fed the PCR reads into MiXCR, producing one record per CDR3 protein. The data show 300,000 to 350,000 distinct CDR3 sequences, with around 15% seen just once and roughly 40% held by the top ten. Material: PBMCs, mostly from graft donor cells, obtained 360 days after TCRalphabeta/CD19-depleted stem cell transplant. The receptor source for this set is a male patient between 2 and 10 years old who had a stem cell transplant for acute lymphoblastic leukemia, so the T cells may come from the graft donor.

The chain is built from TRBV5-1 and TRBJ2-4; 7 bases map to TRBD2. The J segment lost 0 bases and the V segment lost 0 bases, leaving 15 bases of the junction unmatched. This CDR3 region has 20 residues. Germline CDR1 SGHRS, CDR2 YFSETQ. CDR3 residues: CASSLDLREHPALAKNIQYF. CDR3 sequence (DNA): TGCGCCAGCAGCTTGGATCTGCGGGAGCACCCGGCCCTAGCCAAAAACATTCAGTACTTC.

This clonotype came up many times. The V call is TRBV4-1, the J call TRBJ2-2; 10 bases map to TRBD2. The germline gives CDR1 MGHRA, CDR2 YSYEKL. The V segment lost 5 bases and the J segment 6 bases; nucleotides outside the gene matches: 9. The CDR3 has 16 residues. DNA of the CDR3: TGCGCCAGCAGCTCTCCAGCGGGAGGGCCGGCCGGGGAGCTGTTTTTT. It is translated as CASSSPAGGPAGELFF.

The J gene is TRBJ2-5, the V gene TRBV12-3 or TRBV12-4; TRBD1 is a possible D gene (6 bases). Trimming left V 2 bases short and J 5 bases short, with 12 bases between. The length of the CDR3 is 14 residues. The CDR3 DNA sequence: TGTGCCAGCAGTTTACAAGGGGGTAGCGAGACCCAGTACTTC. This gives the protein CASSLQGGSETQYF.

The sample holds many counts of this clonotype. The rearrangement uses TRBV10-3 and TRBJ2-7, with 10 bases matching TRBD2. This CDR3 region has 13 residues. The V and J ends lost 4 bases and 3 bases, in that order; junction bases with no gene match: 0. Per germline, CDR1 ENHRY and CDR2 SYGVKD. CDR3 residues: CAISGTSGYEQYF. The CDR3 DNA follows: TGTGCCATCAGTGGGACTAGCGGCTACGAGCAGTACTTC.

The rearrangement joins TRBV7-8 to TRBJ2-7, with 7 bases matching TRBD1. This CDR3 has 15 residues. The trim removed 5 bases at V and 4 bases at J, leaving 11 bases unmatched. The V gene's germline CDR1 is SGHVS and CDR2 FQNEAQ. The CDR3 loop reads CASSPPGQNRYEQYF. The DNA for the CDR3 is TGTGCCAGCAGCCCACCGGGACAGAATAGGTACGAGCAGTACTTC.

Here the CDR3 DNA reads TGTGCCAGCAGCGTAGGACCCCGGGAGCAAACCTACGAGCAGTACTTC. It codes for CASSVGPREQTYEQYF. The chain couples TRBV9 to TRBJ2-7; a possible D gene is TRBD2 (6 bases). Germline V lookup: CDR1 SGDLS, CDR2 YYNGEE. CDR3 length: 16 residues. V was cut by 0 bases and J by 2 bases, with 15 bases left in between. The entire variable domain, with the rest obtained from reference TRBV9 and TRBJ2-7, is as follows: DSGVTQTPKHLITATGQRVTLRCSPRSGDLSVYWYQQSLDQGLQFLIQYYNGEERAKGNILERFSAQQFPDLHSELNLSSLELGDSALYFCASSVGPREQTYEQYFGPGTRLTVT.

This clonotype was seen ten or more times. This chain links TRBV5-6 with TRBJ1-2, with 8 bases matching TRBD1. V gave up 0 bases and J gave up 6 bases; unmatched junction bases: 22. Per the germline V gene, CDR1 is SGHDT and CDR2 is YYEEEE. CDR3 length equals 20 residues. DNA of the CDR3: TGTGCCAGCAGCTTGGCCCAGGGGGCTGGCTATGTAACCCGATTCCATGGCTACACCTTC. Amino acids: CASSLAQGAGYVTRFHGYTF.

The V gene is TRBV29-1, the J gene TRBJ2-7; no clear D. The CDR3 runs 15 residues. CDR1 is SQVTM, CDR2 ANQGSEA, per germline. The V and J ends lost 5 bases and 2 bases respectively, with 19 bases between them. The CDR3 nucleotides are TGCAGCGTTCCACATCCTGACACCTCAACCTACGAGCAGTACTTC. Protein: CSVPHPDTSTYEQYF.

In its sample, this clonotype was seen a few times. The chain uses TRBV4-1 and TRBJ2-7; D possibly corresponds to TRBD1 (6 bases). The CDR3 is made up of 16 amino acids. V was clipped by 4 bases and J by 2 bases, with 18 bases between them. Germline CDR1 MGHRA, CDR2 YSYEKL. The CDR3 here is CASSLQLGQITYEQYF. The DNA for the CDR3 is TGCGCCAGCAGCCTACAACTAGGACAGATTACCTACGAGCAGTACTTC.

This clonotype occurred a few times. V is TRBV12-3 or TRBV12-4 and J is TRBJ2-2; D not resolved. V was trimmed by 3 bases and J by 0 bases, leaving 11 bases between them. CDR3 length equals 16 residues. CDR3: CASSFPRLTNTGELFF. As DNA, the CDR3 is TGTGCCAGCAGTTTCCCCCGATTAACGAACACCGGGGAGCTGTTTTTT.

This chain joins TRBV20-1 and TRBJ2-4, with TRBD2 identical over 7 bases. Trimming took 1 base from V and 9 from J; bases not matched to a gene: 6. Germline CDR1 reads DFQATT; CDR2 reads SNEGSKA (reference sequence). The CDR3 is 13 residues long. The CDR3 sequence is CSARGLGGSIQYF. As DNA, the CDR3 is TGCAGTGCTAGAGGGTTGGGGGGGAGCATTCAGTACTTC.

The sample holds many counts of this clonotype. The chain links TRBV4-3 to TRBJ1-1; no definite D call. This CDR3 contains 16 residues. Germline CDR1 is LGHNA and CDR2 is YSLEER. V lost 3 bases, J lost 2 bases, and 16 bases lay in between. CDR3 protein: CASSHLMGDFNTEAFF. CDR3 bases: TGCGCCAGCAGCCATCTGATGGGAGATTTTAACACTGAAGCTTTCTTT.

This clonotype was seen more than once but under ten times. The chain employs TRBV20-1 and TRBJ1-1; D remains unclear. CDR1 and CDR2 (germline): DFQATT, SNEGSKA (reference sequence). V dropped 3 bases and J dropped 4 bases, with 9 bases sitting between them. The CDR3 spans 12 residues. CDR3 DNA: TGCAGTGCTAGCGCTGGGAGCACTGAAGCTTTCTTT. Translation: CSASAGSTEAFF.

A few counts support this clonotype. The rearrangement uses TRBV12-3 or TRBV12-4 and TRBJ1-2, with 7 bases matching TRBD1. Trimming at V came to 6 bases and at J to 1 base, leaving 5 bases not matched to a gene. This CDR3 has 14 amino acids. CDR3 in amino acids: CASSRDSSNYGYTF. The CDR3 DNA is TGTGCCAGCAGCCGGGACAGCAGTAACTATGGCTACACCTTC.

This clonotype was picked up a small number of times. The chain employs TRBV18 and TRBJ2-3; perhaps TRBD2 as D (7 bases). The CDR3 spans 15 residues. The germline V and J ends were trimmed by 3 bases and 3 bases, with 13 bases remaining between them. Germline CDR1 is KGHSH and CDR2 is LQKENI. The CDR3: CASSPTGLETDTQYF. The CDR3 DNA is TGTGCCAGCTCACCGACAGGACTAGAAACAGATACGCAGTATTTT.

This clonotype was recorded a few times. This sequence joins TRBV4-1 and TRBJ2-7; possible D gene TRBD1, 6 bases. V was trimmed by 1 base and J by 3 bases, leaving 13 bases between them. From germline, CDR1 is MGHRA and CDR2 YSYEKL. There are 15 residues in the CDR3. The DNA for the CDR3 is TGCGCCAGCAGCCAAGGGACAGAGAGGAGCTACGAGCAGTACTTC. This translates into CASSQGTERSYEQYF.

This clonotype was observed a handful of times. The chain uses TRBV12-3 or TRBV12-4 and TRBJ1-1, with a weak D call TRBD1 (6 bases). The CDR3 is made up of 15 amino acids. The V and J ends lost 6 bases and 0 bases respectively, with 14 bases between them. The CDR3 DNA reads TGTGCCAGCAGGTATTACAGGGAAATGAACACTGAAGCTTTCTTT. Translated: CASRYYREMNTEAFF.

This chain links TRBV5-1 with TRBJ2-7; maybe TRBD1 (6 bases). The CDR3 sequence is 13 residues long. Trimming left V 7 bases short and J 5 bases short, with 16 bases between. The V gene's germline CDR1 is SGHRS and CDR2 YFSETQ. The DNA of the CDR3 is TGCGCCAGCCACGTCACAGGGTCCGACGAGCAGTACTTC. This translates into CASHVTGSDEQYF.

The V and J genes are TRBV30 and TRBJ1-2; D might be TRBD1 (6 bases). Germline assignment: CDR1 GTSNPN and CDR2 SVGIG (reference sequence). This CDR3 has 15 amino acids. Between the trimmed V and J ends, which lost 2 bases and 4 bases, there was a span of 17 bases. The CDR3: CAWSLADRRLYGYTF. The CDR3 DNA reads TGTGCCTGGAGTTTAGCGGACAGAAGACTCTATGGCTACACCTTC.

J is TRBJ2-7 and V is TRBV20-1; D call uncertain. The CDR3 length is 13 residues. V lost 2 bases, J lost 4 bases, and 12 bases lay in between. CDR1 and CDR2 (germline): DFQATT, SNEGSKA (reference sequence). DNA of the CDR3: TGCAGTGCTAGACCCAACAGTCTATACGAGCAGTACTTC. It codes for CSARPNSLYEQYF.

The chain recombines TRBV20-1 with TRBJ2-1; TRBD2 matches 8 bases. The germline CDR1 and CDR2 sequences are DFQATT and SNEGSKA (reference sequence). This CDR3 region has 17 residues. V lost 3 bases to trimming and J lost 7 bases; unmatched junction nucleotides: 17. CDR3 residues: CSASPRAGADVLNEQFF. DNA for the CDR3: TGCAGTGCTAGCCCCCGAGCGGGAGCCGATGTTTTGAATGAGCAGTTCTTC.

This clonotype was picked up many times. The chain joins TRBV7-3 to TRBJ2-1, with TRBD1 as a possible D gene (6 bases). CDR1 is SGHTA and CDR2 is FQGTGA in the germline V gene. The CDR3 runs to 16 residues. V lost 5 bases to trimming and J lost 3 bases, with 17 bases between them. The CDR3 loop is CASSNRPGTNYNEQFF. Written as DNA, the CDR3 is TGTGCCAGCAGCAACCGGCCCGGGACAAACTACAATGAGCAGTTCTTC.

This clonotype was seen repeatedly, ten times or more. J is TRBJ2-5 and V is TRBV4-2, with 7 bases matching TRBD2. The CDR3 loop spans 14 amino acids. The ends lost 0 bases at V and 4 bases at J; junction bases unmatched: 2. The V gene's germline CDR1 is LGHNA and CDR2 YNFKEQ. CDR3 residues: CASSQEWEGETQYF. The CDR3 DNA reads TGTGCCAGCAGCCAAGAGTGGGAGGGAGAGACCCAGTACTTC.

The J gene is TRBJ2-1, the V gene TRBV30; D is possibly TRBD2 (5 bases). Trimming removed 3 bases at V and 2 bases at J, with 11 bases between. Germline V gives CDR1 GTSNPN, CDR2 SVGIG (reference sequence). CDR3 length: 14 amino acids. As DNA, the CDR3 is TGTGCCTGGAGAGGAGCGGAACCCTACAATGAGCAGTTCTTC. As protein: CAWRGAEPYNEQFF.

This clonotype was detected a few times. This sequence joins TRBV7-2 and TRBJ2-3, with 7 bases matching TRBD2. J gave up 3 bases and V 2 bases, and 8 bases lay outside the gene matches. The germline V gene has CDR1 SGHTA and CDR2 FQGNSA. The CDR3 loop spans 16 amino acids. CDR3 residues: CASSLLGGSGTDTQYF. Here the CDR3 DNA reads TGTGCCAGCAGCTTACTCGGCGGGAGTGGGACAGATACGCAGTATTTT.